The 15 T cell receptor beta chains in this list originate from one sample, sequenced in a study of PD-1 blockade in classical Hodgkin lymphoma. The table came from immunoSEQ multiplex PCR; TCRdb's copy has only in-frame clones and leaves some out. The sample records fewer than 20,000 clones, about nine tenths being singletons. Sample time point: newly diagnosed, previously untreated cHL patient sample. Negative magnetic selection isolated CD4+ T cells from thawed PBMCs. The sample taken for sequencing was CD4+ T cells from blood. Source of these receptors: a human donor with classical Hodgkin lymphoma.

J is TRBJ1-5 and V is TRBV19; D is undetermined. Trimming stripped 1 base from V and 0 bases from J, with 13 bases between. Per germline, CDR1 LNHDA and CDR2 SQIVND (reference sequence). This CDR3 contains 17 residues. The CDR3 sequence is CASSIVSRRDSNQPQHF. The CDR3 region has the DNA TGTGCCAGTAGTATAGTAAGCAGGCGAGATAGCAATCAGCCCCAGCATTTT.

V and J are TRBV9 and TRBJ2-2; 8 nucleotides agree with TRBD2. Germline V gene lookup returns CDR1 SGDLS and CDR2 YYNGEE. The trim removed 4 bases at V and 5 bases at J, leaving 10 bases unmatched. The CDR3 length is 16 residues. CDR3 in amino acids: CASSYRSGSRTGELFF. CDR3 bases: TGTGCCAGCAGCTACAGAAGCGGGAGTCGGACCGGGGAGCTGTTTTTT.

The rearrangement uses TRBV7-2 and TRBJ2-5; D is ambiguous. The closer fit of TRBJ2-7 to the DNA end suggests the J call may be wrong. The CDR3 runs 13 residues. Germline V lookup: CDR1 SGHTA, CDR2 FQGNSA. CDR3 in amino acids: CASSLEGGYEQYF. The CDR3 region has the DNA TGTGCCAGCAGCTTAGAGGGCGGCTACGAGCAGTACTTC.

The chain employs TRBV5-4 and TRBJ2-7; D is perhaps TRBD1 or TRBD2 (5 bases each). V gave up 0 bases and J gave up 0 bases, with 10 bases separating them. From germline, CDR1 is SGHNT and CDR2 YYREEE (reference sequence). The CDR3 spans 15 residues. CDR3 amino acids: CASSLAGTFSYEQYF. The CDR3 nucleotides are TGTGCCAGCAGCTTGGCCGGGACCTTCTCCTACGAGCAGTACTTC. The variable domain in full, completed from reference TRBV5-4 and TRBJ2-7, reads ETGVTQSPTHLIKTRGQQVTLRCSSQSGHNTVSWYQQALGQGPQFIFQYYREEENGRGNFPPRFSGLQFPNYSSELNVNALELDDSALYLCASSLAGTFSYEQYFGPGTRLTVT.

The table lists this clone with a count of one. V and J are TRBV28 and TRBJ1-3; 7 bases align to TRBD1. This CDR3 contains 14 residues. The trim removed 5 bases at V and 2 bases at J, leaving 3 bases unmatched. Germline CDR1 reads MDHEN; CDR2 reads SYDVKM. The CDR3 nucleotides are TGTGCCAGCAGTCGACAGGGTACTGGAAACACCATATATTTT. It codes for CASSRQGTGNTIYF.

This CDR3 reads CASSKRDTLITDTQYF. CDR3 sequence (DNA): TGTGCCAGCAGCAAACGGGACACCCTTATCACAGATACGCAGTATTTT. The rearrangement links TRBV9 to TRBJ2-3; D perhaps matches TRBD1 (6 bases). Trimming cost V 4 bases and J 2 bases, with 17 bases left between them. The CDR3 totals 16 residues. Germline assignment: CDR1 SGDLS and CDR2 YYNGEE.

This clone was counted once. V usage is TRBV29-1 and J usage is TRBJ1-2; D is perhaps TRBD1 (6 bases). The V gene's germline CDR1 is SQVTM and CDR2 ANQGSEA. The CDR3 is 13 amino acids. V dropped 7 bases and J dropped 4 bases, with 16 bases sitting between them. CDR3 bases: TGCAGCGACTCTGGGGGGGGCGGCTATGGCTACACCTTC. It codes for CSDSGGGGYGYTF.

The chain uses TRBV7-9 and TRBJ2-5; a weak D match, TRBD2 (5 bases). V dropped 2 bases and J dropped 3 bases, with 7 bases sitting between them. Germline values: CDR1 SEHNR, CDR2 FQNEAQ (reference sequence). The CDR3 has 13 residues. CDR3: CASSLPGEETQYF. In DNA form, the CDR3 reads TGTGCCAGCAGCTTACCCGGGGAAGAGACCCAGTACTTC. The full variable domain, completed using reference TRBV7-9 and TRBJ2-5, is DTGVSQNPRHKITKRGQNVTFRCDPISEHNRLYWYRQTLGQGPEFLTYFQNEAQLEKSRLLSDRFSAERPKGSFSTLEIQRTEQGDSAMYLCASSLPGEETQYFGPGTRLLVL.

This clone appeared once. The CDR3 sequence: CATRVNTEAFF. The CDR3, as DNA: TGTGCCACCAGAGTGAACACTGAAGCTTTCTTT. The gene calls are TRBV15 and TRBJ1-1; D is undetermined. The CDR3 is 11 residues long. CDR1 is LNHNV and CDR2 is YYDKDF in the germline V gene (reference sequence). The germline V and J ends were trimmed by 6 bases and 0 bases, with 2 bases remaining between them.

V and J are TRBV11-3 and TRBJ2-3; 9 positions agree with TRBD2. Losses at the gene ends were 1 base for V and 4 bases for J; bases not matched to a gene: 3. The CDR3 has 15 residues. CDR1 SGHNT and CDR2 YENEEA come from the germline V gene. The CDR3 loop reads CASSLGGGRADTQYF. For the CDR3, the DNA is TGTGCCAGCAGCTTAGGGGGCGGGAGGGCAGATACGCAGTATTTT.

The chain combines TRBV7-3 with TRBJ2-2; D gene uncertain. CDR1 and CDR2 from the germline V gene are SGHTA and FQGTGA. This CDR3 has 15 residues. V was trimmed by 5 bases and J by 0 bases, leaving 10 bases between them. The CDR3 spells CASSQLRANTGELFF. As DNA, the CDR3 is TGTGCCAGCAGCCAGCTAAGGGCGAACACCGGGGAGCTGTTTTTT.

This clone was seen only a few times. Other DNA variants within this sample encode the same CDR3. J is TRBJ1-5 and V is TRBV18; D is unclear. Germline-derived CDR1 and CDR2 are KGHSH and LQKENI. The V end lost 6 bases, the J end lost 4 bases, and 10 bases lay between the germline ends. This CDR3 is built from 13 residues. The CDR3 coding sequence is TGTGCCAGCTCCCCAGACCGAAATCAGCCCCAGCATTTT. This codes for CASSPDRNQPQHF.

The V and J genes are TRBV30 and TRBJ1-2; possible D gene TRBD1, 5 bases. With 0 bases removed from V and 2 bases from J, the gap between germline ends came to 13 bases. CDR1 is GTSNPN, CDR2 SVGIG, per germline (reference sequence). The CDR3 has 15 residues. The CDR3 here is CAWSVLKQANYGYTF. The DNA for the CDR3 is TGTGCCTGGAGTGTACTAAAACAGGCGAACTATGGCTACACCTTC.

This clone was observed a few times. CDR3 residues: CASSPPHGELFF. CDR3 bases: TGTGCCAGCAGCCCGCCGCACGGAGAACTGTTTTTT. V gene TRBV7-2 combines with J gene TRBJ1-4, with D uncertain. The CDR3 loop spans 12 amino acids. V was clipped by 5 bases and J by 12 bases, with 13 bases between them. CDR1 is SGHTA, CDR2 FQGNSA, per germline.

The genes are TRBV7-9 and TRBJ1-3; no definite D call. The V end lost 5 bases, the J end lost 2 bases, and 16 bases lay between the germline ends. The CDR3 is 16 amino acids. Germline values: CDR1 SEHNR, CDR2 FQNEAQ (reference sequence). The CDR3 is CASSPRPGSAGNTIYF. Written as DNA, the CDR3 is TGTGCCAGCAGCCCCCGACCTGGCTCGGCTGGAAACACCATATATTTT.